Listed here are 27 T cell receptor beta chains from one sample, sequenced in a study of cytomegalovirus exposure and HLA in healthy donors. PCR used 60 Vbeta primers and 13 Jbeta primers. Some clones are missing from TCRdb's copy, which holds only in-frame ones; the method was immunoSEQ multiplex PCR. The sample holds more than 150,000 clones, around 80% seen once. What was sequenced was PBMCs. Receptors were obtained from a woman under 30 in good health and CMV-seropositive.

The V and J genes are TRBV7-7 and TRBJ2-1; 9 bases are shared with TRBD1. Trimming removed 5 bases from V and 8 bases from J; junction bases left unmatched: 10. Germline values: CDR1 SSHAT, CDR2 FNYEAQ (reference sequence). This CDR3 comprises 15 residues. CDR3 protein: CASSPRGTGMDEQFF. CDR3 DNA: TGTGCCAGCAGCCCAAGGGGGACAGGGATGGATGAGCAGTTCTTC.

This chain joins TRBV6-5 and TRBJ1-4, with 7 bases that match TRBD1. The germline V gene encodes CDR1 MNHEY and CDR2 SVGAGI. The CDR3 covers 14 residues. Trimming removed 2 bases from V and 8 bases from J; junction bases left unmatched: 5. CDR3 region: CASSYGTVTEKLFF. The CDR3 DNA reads TGTGCCAGCAGTTACGGGACAGTGACGGAAAAACTGTTTTTT.

CDR3 sequence reads: CASSLLVGGLRGYTF. CDR3 nucleotides: TGTGCCAGCAGCCTTCTGGTCGGGGGGCTTAGGGGCTACACCTTC. The rearrangement uses TRBV5-4 and TRBJ1-2; D perhaps matches TRBD1 (6 bases). Trimming removed 4 bases from V and 8 bases from J, with 21 bases in between. Germline loops: CDR1 SGHNT, CDR2 YYREEE (reference sequence). The CDR3 totals 15 residues. Together with reference TRBV5-4 and TRBJ1-2, the CDR3 gives the full variable domain: ETGVTQSPTHLIKTRGQQVTLRCSSQSGHNTVSWYQQALGQGPQFIFQYYREEENGRGNFPPRFSGLQFPNYSSELNVNALELDDSALYLCASSLLVGGLRGYTFGSGTRLTVV.

The V call is TRBV19, the J call TRBJ2-3, with TRBD1 matching 10 bases. Trimming at V came to 5 bases and at J to 4 bases, leaving 6 bases not matched to a gene. This CDR3 is 15 amino acids long. In germline, CDR1 is LNHDA, CDR2 SQIVND (reference sequence). In DNA form, the CDR3 reads TGTGCCAGTAGTTTTGACAGGGGGCTCCCAGATACGCAGTATTTT. It specifies CASSFDRGLPDTQYF.

This clone appeared once. This CDR3 is CASSVSLAGGLTDTQYF. The CDR3 bases are TGTGCCAGCAGCGTGAGTTTAGCGGGGGGCCTCACAGATACGCAGTATTTT. This chain connects TRBV9 to TRBJ2-3, with 10 bases that match TRBD2. This CDR3 spans 17 amino acids. V shed 2 bases and J 2 bases; nucleotides not matched to a gene: 8. In germline, CDR1 is SGDLS, CDR2 YYNGEE.

This chain connects TRBV6-5 to TRBJ2-1; possibly TRBD1 for D (7 bases). The CDR3 is 16 residues long. Germline V gives CDR1 MNHEY, CDR2 SVGAGI. The V end was cut by 0 bases, the J end by 7 bases, with 16 bases between. CDR3 nucleotide sequence: TGTGCCAGCAGTTACTCGTGGGAACAGGGGAGGAATGAGCAGTTCTTC. Amino acids: CASSYSWEQGRNEQFF.

The chain recombines TRBV5-1 with TRBJ1-4; 7 positions agree with TRBD1. The CDR3 consists of 16 residues. V was pared by 0 bases and J by 7 bases, with 9 bases of the junction left unmatched. Germline V gene sequence: CDR1 SGHRS, CDR2 YFSETQ. The CDR3 reads CASSLGHRGMGEKLFF. The CDR3 region has the DNA TGCGCCAGCAGCTTGGGTCACAGGGGCATGGGTGAAAAACTGTTTTTT.

The chain uses TRBV30 and TRBJ2-2; 7 bases agree with TRBD2. This CDR3 is built from 13 residues. CDR1 and CDR2 from the germline V gene are GTSNPN and SVGIG (reference sequence). The junction had 4 bases not matched to a gene; V was cut back by 2 bases and J by 7 bases. CDR3 region: CAWSRGGDGELFF. In DNA form, the CDR3 reads TGTGCCTGGAGTCGCGGGGGTGACGGGGAGCTGTTTTTT.

As DNA, the CDR3 is TGTGCCAGCAGTGAAGAGGGGGAGGCCAACGTCCTGACTTTC. Amino acid sequence: CASSEEGEANVLTF. The chain joins TRBV6-5 to TRBJ2-6; TRBD1 is a possible D gene (6 bases). Trimming took 5 bases from V and 6 from J, leaving 11 bases between them. The CDR3 runs to 14 residues. Germline V lookup: CDR1 MNHEY, CDR2 SVGAGI.

The sample holds one count of this clone. The J gene is TRBJ2-1, the V gene TRBV4-1; TRBD1 might be the D (6 bases). The germline V gene encodes CDR1 MGHRA and CDR2 YSYEKL. Deletions cut 1 base from V and 9 bases from J, with 16 bases between. The CDR3 spans 15 residues. CDR3 protein: CASSQAGTWLGEQFF. CDR3 bases: TGCGCCAGCAGCCAAGCCGGGACATGGCTGGGTGAGCAGTTCTTC.

V usage is TRBV19 and J usage is TRBJ1-6, with a weak D call TRBD1 (5 bases). The CDR3 spans 14 residues. CDR1 is LNHDA, CDR2 SQIVND, per germline (reference sequence). V lost 8 bases, J lost 5 bases, and 13 bases lay in between. Here the CDR3 reads CASERKGNNSPLHF. CDR3 coding DNA: TGTGCCAGTGAGCGTAAGGGGAATAATTCACCCCTCCACTTT.

This clone was found once. This chain links TRBV7-3 with TRBJ2-2; 12 positions match TRBD1. Per germline, CDR1 SGHTA and CDR2 FQGTGA. The CDR3 loop spans 17 amino acids. V was pared by 1 base and J by 6 bases, with 6 bases of the junction left unmatched. The chain's CDR3 is CASSLIGTGGLSGELFF. The CDR3 bases are TGTGCCAGCAGCTTAATTGGGACAGGGGGCTTATCCGGGGAGCTGTTTTTT.

The chain combines TRBV20-1 with TRBJ1-2; the D is unclear. The germline V gene encodes CDR1 DFQATT and CDR2 SNEGSKA (reference sequence). The CDR3 contains 11 residues. V dropped 4 bases and J dropped 6 bases, with 9 bases sitting between them. The CDR3 nucleotides read TGCAGTGCTAATCGAGGTAATGGCTACACCTTC. It is translated as CSANRGNGYTF.

J is TRBJ2-1 and V is TRBV18; 12 positions agree with TRBD2. J was trimmed by 8 bases and V by 8 bases; bases with no gene match: 4. Germline values: CDR1 KGHSH, CDR2 LQKENI. The CDR3 extends over 13 amino acids. The CDR3 DNA is TGTGCCAGCCGGACTAGCGGGGAAGATGAGCAGTTCTTC. It translates to CASRTSGEDEQFF.

This sequence joins TRBV4-1 and TRBJ2-7; 7 bases agree with TRBD1. The trim removed 3 bases at V and 5 bases at J, leaving 7 bases unmatched. Germline CDR1 reads MGHRA; CDR2 reads YSYEKL. The CDR3 is made up of 14 amino acids. This CDR3 reads CASSHTTGFNEQYV. In DNA form, the CDR3 reads TGCGCCAGCAGCCATACGACAGGGTTCAACGAGCAGTACGTC.

This chain joins TRBV6-5 and TRBJ1-1; 7 positions agree with TRBD1. From germline, CDR1 is MNHEY and CDR2 SVGAGI. The trim removed 8 bases at V and 4 bases at J, leaving 7 bases unmatched. The CDR3 is made up of 13 amino acids. CDR3 protein: CASGRGSGTEAFF. As DNA, the CDR3 is TGTGCCAGCGGCAGGGGGTCGGGCACTGAAGCTTTCTTT.

V gene TRBV7-2 combines with J gene TRBJ1-6, with D possibly TRBD1 on 6 matching bases. Germline V gene lookup returns CDR1 SGHTA and CDR2 FQGNSA. The V end was cut by 5 bases, the J end by 4 bases, with 15 bases between. The CDR3 is 16 amino acids. CDR3 sequence reads: CASSRRGAIYNSPLHF. As DNA, the CDR3 is TGTGCCAGCAGCCGCCGGGGGGCGATATATAATTCACCCCTCCACTTT.

This chain's CDR3 is CASSYGGGRHNEQFF. The DNA for the CDR3 is TGTGCCAGCAGTTACGGAGGCGGCAGACACAATGAGCAGTTCTTC. This chain connects TRBV6-6 to TRBJ2-1, with D perhaps TRBD2 (5 bases). CDR3 length equals 15 residues. The germline V gene has CDR1 MNHNY and CDR2 SVGAGI (reference sequence). Trimming removed 2 bases from V and 5 bases from J, with 13 bases in between.

This sequence joins TRBV5-4 and TRBJ2-3; D is perhaps TRBD2 (6 bases). The CDR3 consists of 15 residues. In germline, CDR1 is SGHNT, CDR2 YYREEE (reference sequence). Trimming left V 4 bases short and J 0 bases short, with 12 bases between. The DNA of the CDR3 is TGTGCCAGCAGCCGCGGGATTTACAGCACAGATACGCAGTATTTT. Its protein is CASSRGIYSTDTQYF.

This clone was counted only a few times. The chain carries TRBV19 and TRBJ1-4, with 7 bases lining up with TRBD1. Germline loops: CDR1 LNHDA, CDR2 SQIVND (reference sequence). Trimming cost V 6 bases and J 2 bases; bases outside gene matches: 9. The CDR3 consists of 16 residues. DNA for the CDR3: TGTGCCAGTAGATTAGGGGGCGCGGGGACTAATGAAAAACTGTTTTTT. Protein product: CASRLGGAGTNEKLFF.

The V call is TRBV18, the J call TRBJ1-1, with a possible D match to TRBD1 (5 bases). Trimming left V 1 base short and J 1 base short, with 16 bases between. The germline CDR1 and CDR2 sequences are KGHSH and LQKENI. The CDR3 has 17 residues. The CDR3 sequence: CASSPLAGLNSNTEAFF. CDR3 nucleotides: TGTGCCAGCTCACCACTTGCAGGGCTAAACTCGAACACTGAAGCTTTCTTT.

The chain recombines TRBV19 with TRBJ2-2, with TRBD2 matching 7 bases. This CDR3 is built from 17 residues. Germline V gives CDR1 LNHDA, CDR2 SQIVND (reference sequence). Trimming removed 9 bases from V and 4 bases from J; junction bases left unmatched: 17. Here the CDR3 reads CASKPDAGVRTTGELFF. The CDR3 DNA reads as TGTGCCAGCAAACCCGATGCGGGGGTGAGAACCACCGGGGAGCTGTTTTTT.

The CDR3 region has the DNA TGTGCCAGCTCACCCGGGACAGGGAATGAAGCTTTCTTT. Translated, it gives CASSPGTGNEAFF. The chain combines TRBV18 with TRBJ1-1; 9 nucleotides agree with TRBD1. Losses at the gene ends were 3 bases for V and 7 bases for J; bases not matched to a gene: 3. Germline CDR1 is KGHSH and CDR2 is LQKENI. CDR3 length equals 13 residues.

Points on this clone: Other DNA sequences within the sample encode an identical CDR3. The chain combines TRBV5-1 with TRBJ1-1; TRBD1 aligns across 7 bases. The CDR3 runs to 14 residues. The V and J ends lost 0 bases and 2 bases, in that order; junction bases with no gene match: 1. Germline assignment: CDR1 SGHRS and CDR2 YFSETQ. CDR3 nucleotides: TGCGCCAGCAGCTTGGGGGACAGCAACACTGAAGCTTTCTTT. Amino acid sequence: CASSLGDSNTEAFF.

The chain recombines TRBV30 with TRBJ1-2; 11 nucleotides align to TRBD1. V was pared by 2 bases and J by 8 bases, with 7 bases of the junction left unmatched. The CDR3 is 14 residues long. From germline, CDR1 is GTSNPN and CDR2 SVGIG (reference sequence). Here the CDR3 reads CAWSLDRGRYGYTF. The DNA for the CDR3 is TGTGCCTGGAGTCTGGACAGGGGGCGCTACGGCTACACCTTC.

The chain employs TRBV30 and TRBJ2-7; 10 nucleotides agree with TRBD1. V lost 4 bases to trimming and J lost 3 bases; unmatched junction nucleotides: 9. Per germline, CDR1 GTSNPN and CDR2 SVGIG (reference sequence). The CDR3 spans 15 residues. The DNA of the CDR3 is TGTGCCTGGACCCTCGACAGGGGGCTTCACTACGAGCAGTACTTC. The encoded protein is CAWTLDRGLHYEQYF.

This clone is a singleton in its sample. The rearrangement joins TRBV5-1 to TRBJ1-1; D perhaps matches TRBD1 (5 bases). The CDR3 runs to 13 residues. The V end lost 7 bases, the J end lost 1 base, and 11 bases lay between the germline ends. Germline loops: CDR1 SGHRS, CDR2 YFSETQ. Here the CDR3 DNA reads TGCGCCAGCGGAAAGACAGCGAACACTGAAGCTTTCTTT. It encodes CASGKTANTEAFF.